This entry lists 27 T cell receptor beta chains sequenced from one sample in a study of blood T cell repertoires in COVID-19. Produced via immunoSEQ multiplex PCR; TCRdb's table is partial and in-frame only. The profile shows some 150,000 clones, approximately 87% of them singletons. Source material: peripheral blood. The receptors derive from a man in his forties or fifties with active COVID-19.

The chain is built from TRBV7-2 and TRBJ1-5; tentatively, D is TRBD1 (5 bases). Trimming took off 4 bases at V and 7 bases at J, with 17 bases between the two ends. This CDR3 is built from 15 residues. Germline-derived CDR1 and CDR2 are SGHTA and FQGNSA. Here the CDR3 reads CASSSSGMVNQPQHF. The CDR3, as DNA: TGTGCCAGCAGCTCCTCAGGGATGGTAAACCAGCCCCAGCATTTT. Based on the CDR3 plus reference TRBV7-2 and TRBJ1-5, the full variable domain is GAGVSQSPSNKVTEKGKDVELRCDPISGHTALYWYRQSLGQGLEFLIYFQGNSAPDKSGLPSDRFSAERTGGSVSTLTIQRTQQEDSAVYLCASSSSGMVNQPQHFGDGTRLSIL.

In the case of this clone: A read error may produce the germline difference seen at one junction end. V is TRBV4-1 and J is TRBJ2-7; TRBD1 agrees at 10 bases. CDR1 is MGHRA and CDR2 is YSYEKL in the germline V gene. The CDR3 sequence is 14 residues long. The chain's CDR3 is CASSLQPGQGSRDF. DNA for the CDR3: TGCGCCAGCAGCTTACAACCGGGACAGGGGTCGAGGGACTTC.

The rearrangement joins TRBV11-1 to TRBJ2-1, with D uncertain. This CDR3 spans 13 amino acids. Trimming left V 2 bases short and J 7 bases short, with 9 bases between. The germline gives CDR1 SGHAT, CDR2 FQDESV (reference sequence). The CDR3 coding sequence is TGTGCCAGCAGCTTAAATTCCCAGAATGAGCAGTTCTTC. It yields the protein CASSLNSQNEQFF.

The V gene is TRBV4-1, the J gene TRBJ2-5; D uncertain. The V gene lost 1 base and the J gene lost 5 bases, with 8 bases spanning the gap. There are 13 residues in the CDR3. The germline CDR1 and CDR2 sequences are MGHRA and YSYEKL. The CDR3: CASSQGPLETQYF. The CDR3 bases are TGCGCCAGCAGCCAAGGGCCCCTCGAGACCCAGTACTTC.

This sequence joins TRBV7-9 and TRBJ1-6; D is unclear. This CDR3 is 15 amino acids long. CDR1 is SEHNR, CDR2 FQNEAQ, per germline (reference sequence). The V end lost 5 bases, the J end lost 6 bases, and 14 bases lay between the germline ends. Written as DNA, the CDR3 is TGTGCCAGCAGCCCAAAGAGGAGCATTAATTCACCCCTCCACTTT. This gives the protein CASSPKRSINSPLHF.

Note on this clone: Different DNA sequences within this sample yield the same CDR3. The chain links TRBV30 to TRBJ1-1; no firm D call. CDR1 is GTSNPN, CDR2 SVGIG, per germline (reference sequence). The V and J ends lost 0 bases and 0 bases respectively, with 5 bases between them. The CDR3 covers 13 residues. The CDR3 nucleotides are TGTGCCTGGAGTGTACGGGTGAACACTGAAGCTTTCTTT. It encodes CAWSVRVNTEAFF.

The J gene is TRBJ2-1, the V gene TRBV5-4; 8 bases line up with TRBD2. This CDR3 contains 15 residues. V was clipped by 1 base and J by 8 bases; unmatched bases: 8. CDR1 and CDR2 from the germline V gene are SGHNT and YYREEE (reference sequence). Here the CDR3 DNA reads TGTGCCAGCAGCTTGTCGGGCGGGGGGTTCGATGAGCAGTTCTTC. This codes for CASSLSGGGFDEQFF.

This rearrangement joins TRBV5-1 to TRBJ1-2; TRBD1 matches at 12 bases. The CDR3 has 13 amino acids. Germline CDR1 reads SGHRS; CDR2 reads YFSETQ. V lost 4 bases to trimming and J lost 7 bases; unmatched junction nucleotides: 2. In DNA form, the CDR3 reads TGCGCCAGCAGCCGGGACAGGGGGCCTGGCTACACCTTC. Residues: CASSRDRGPGYTF. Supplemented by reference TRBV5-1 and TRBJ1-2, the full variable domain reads KAGVTQTPRYLIKTRGQQVTLSCSPISGHRSVSWYQQTPGQGLQFLFEYFSETQRNKGNFPGRFSGRQFSNSRSEMNVSTLELGDSALYLCASSRDRGPGYTFGSGTRLTVV.

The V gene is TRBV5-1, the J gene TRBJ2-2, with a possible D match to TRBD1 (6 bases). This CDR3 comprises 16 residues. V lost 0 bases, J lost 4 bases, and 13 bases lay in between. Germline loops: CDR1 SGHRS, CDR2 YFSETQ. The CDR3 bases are TGCGCCAGCAGCTTGGAGGCAGGGGCGGGCACCGGGGAGCTGTTTTTT. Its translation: CASSLEAGAGTGELFF.

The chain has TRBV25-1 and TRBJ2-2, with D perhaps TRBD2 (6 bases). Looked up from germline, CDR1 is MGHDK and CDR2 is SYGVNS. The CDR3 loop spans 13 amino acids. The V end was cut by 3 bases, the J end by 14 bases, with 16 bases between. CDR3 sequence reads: CASSEMWGVGLFF. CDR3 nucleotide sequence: TGTGCCAGCAGTGAGATGTGGGGGGTTGGACTGTTTTTT.

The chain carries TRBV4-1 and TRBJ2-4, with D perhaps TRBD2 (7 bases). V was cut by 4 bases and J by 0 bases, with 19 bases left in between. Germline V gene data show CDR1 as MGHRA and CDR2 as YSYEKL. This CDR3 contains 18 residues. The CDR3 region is CASSLSGGENLAKNIQYF. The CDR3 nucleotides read TGCGCCAGCAGCCTTTCGGGGGGCGAAAATTTAGCCAAAAACATTCAGTACTTC.

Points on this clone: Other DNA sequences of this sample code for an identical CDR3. Written as DNA, the CDR3 is TGTGCCAGCAGTTACTCAGGGGAAGGGGCCTACGAGCAGTACTTC. It yields the protein CASSYSGEGAYEQYF. The rearrangement links TRBV6-5 to TRBJ2-7, with a possible D match to TRBD1 (5 bases). Germline CDR1 reads MNHEY; CDR2 reads SVGAGI. This CDR3 is 15 amino acids long. V was trimmed by 0 bases and J by 2 bases, leaving 11 bases between them.

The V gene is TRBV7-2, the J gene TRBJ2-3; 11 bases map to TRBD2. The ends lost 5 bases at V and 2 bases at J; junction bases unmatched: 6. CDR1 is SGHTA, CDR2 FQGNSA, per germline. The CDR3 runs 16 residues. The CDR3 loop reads CASSPPSGGTTDTQYF. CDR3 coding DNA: TGTGCCAGCAGCCCCCCTAGCGGGGGGACCACAGATACGCAGTATTTT.

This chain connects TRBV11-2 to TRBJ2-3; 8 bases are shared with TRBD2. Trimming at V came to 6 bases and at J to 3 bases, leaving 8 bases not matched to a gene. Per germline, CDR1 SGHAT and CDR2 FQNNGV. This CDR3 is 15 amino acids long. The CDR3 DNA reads TGTGCCAGCAGTACGCGGGGGGCGGGTACAGATACGCAGTATTTT. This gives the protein CASSTRGAGTDTQYF. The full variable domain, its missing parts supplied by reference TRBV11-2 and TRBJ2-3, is EAGVAQSPRYKIIEKRQSVAFWCNPISGHATLYWYQQILGQGPKLLIQFQNNGVVDDSQLPKDRFSAERLKGVDSTLKIQPAKLEDSAVYLCASSTRGAGTDTQYFGPGTRLTVL.

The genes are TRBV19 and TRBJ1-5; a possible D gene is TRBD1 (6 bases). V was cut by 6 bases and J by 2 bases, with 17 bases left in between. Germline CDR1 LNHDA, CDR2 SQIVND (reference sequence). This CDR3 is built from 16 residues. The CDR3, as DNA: TGTGCCAGTAGCGAACAGGGAGCAGGGGGCAATCAGCCCCAGCATTTT. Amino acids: CASSEQGAGGNQPQHF.

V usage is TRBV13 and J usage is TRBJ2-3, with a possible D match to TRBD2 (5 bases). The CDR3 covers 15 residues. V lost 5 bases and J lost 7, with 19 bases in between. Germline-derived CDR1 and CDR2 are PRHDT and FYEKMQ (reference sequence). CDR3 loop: CASSPRASIDHTQYF. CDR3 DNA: TGTGCCAGCAGCCCAAGGGCTAGCATCGATCATACGCAGTATTTT.

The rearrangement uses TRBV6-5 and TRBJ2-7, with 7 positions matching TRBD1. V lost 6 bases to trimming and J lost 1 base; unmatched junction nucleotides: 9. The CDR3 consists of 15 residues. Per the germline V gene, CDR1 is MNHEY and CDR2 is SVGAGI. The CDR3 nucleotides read TGTGCCAGCAGGTACGGGACAGTGAAATCCTACGAGCAGTACTTC. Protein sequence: CASRYGTVKSYEQYF.

The DNA for the CDR3 is TGTGCCAGCAGGGCAGGGGGCCAGCCCCAGCATTTT. Its protein is CASRAGGQPQHF. The chain recombines TRBV6-5 with TRBJ1-5, with TRBD1 identical over 8 bases. The trim removed 6 bases at V and 7 bases at J, leaving 2 bases unmatched. The CDR3 consists of 12 residues. In germline, CDR1 is MNHEY, CDR2 SVGAGI.

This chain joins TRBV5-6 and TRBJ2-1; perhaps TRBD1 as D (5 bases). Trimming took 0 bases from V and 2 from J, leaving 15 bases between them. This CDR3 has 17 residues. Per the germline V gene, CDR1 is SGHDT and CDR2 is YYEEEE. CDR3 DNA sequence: TGTGCCAGCAGCTTGGCAGGGTGGGAAGGAACCTACAATGAGCAGTTCTTC. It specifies CASSLAGWEGTYNEQFF. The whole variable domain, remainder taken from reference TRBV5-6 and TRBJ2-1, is DAGVTQSPTHLIKTRGQQVTLRCSPKSGHDTVSWYQQALGQGPQFIFQYYEEEERQRGNFPDRFSGHQFPNYSSELNVNALLLGDSALYLCASSLAGWEGTYNEQFFGPGTRLTVL.

The CDR3 spells CASSQRQINEKLFF. DNA of the CDR3: TGTGCCAGCAGCCAACGACAGATTAATGAAAAACTGTTTTTT. The V call is TRBV3-1 (or the pseudogene TRBV3-2), the J call TRBJ1-4; the D gene is possibly TRBD1 (5 bases). With 2 bases removed from V and 4 bases from J, the gap between germline ends came to 8 bases. This CDR3 comprises 14 residues. Germline CDR1 is LGHDT and CDR2 is YNNKEL (reference sequence).

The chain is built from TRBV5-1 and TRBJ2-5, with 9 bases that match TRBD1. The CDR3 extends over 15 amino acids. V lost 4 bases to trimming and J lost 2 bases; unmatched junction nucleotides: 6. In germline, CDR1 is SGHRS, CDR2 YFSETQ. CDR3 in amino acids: CASSRPGQGQETQYF. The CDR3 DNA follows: TGCGCCAGCAGCCGACCGGGACAGGGACAAGAGACCCAGTACTTC.

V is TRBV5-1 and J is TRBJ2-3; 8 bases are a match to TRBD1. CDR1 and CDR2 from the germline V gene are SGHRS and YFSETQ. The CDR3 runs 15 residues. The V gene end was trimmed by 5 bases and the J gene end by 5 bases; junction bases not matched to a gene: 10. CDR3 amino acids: CASRGWDRYKDTQYF. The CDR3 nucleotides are TGCGCCAGCAGGGGTTGGGACAGGTACAAAGATACGCAGTATTTT.

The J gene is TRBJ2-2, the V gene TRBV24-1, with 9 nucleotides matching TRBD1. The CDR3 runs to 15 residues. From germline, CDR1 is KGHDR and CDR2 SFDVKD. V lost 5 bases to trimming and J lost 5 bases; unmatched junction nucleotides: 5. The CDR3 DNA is TGTGCCACCAGTGGAAGGACAGGGGAAACCGGGGAGCTGTTTTTT. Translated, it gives CATSGRTGETGELFF.

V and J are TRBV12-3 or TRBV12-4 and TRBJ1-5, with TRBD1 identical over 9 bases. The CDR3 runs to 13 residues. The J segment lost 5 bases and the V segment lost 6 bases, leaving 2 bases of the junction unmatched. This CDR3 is CASRDRGDQPQHF. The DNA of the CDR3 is TGTGCCAGCAGGGACAGGGGCGATCAGCCCCAGCATTTT.

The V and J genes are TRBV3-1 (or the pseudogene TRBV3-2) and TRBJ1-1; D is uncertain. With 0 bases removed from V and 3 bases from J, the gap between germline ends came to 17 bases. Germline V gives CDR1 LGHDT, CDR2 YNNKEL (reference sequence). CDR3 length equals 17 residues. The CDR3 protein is CASSQEKKAGQHTEAFF. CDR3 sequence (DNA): TGTGCCAGCAGCCAAGAGAAGAAGGCAGGCCAGCACACTGAAGCTTTCTTT.

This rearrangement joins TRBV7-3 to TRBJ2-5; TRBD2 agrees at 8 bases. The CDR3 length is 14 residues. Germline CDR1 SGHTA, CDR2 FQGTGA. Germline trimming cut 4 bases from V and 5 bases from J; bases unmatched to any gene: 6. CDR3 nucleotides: TGTGCCAGCAGCTCGAGCGGGGGCGGGGAGACCCAGTACTTC. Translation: CASSSSGGGETQYF.

CDR3 in amino acids: CASSDPRVAPLHF. CDR3 DNA: TGTGCCAGCAGTGACCCCAGGGTGGCACCCCTCCACTTT. The chain uses TRBV6-4 and TRBJ1-6; possibly TRBD1 for D (5 bases). The CDR3 totals 13 residues. Trimming left V 2 bases short and J 11 bases short, with 10 bases between. The germline CDR1 and CDR2 sequences are MRHNA and SNTAGT.